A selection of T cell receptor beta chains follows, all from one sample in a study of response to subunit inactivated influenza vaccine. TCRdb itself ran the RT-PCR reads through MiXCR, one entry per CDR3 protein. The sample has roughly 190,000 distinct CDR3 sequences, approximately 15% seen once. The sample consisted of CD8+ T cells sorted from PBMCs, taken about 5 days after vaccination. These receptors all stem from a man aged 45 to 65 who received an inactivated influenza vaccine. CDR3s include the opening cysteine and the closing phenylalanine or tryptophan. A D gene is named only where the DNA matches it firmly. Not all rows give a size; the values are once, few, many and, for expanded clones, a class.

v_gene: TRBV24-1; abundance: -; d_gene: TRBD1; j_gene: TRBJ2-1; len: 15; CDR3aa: CATSDPGQGAVEQFF; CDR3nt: TGTGCCACCAGTGATCCGGGACAGGGGGCTGTTGAGCAGTTCTTC
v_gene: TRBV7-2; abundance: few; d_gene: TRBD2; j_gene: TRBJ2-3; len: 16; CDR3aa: CASSLGGGGATDTQYF; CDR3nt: TGTGCCAGCAGCTTAGGGGGCGGGGGGGCCACAGATACGCAGTATTTT
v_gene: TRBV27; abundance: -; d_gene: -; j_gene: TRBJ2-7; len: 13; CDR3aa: CASSLFRGYEQYF; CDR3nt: TGTGCCAGCAGTTTATTCCGAGGTTACGAGCAGTACTTC
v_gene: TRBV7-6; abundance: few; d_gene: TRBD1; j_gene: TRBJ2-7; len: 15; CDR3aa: CASSLETGDFYEQYF; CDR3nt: TGTGCCAGCAGCTTAGAGACAGGGGATTTCTACGAGCAGTACTTC
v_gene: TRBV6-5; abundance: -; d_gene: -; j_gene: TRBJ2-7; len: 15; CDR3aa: CASSYSYSASYEQYF; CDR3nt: TGTGCCAGCAGTTACTCGTATTCAGCCTCCTACGAGCAGTACTTC
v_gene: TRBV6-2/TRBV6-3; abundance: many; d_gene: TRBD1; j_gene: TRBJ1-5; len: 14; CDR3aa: CASRLTGDASPQHF; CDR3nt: TGTGCCAGCAGATTGACAGGGGACGCCTCTCCCCAGCATTTT
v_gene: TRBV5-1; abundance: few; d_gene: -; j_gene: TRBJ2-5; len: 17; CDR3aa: CASSLGSFGESLETQYF; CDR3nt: TGCGCCAGCAGCTTGGGGTCGTTCGGGGAATCTCTAGAGACCCAGTACTTC
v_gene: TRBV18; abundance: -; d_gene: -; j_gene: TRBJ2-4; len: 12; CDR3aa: CASSPRTGIQYF; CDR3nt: TGTGCCAGCTCACCCCGAACAGGCATTCAGTACTTC
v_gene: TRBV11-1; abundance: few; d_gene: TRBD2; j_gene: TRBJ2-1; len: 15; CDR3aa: CASSPGRSSYNEQFF; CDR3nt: TGTGCCAGCAGCCCCGGGAGGAGCTCCTACAATGAGCAGTTCTTC
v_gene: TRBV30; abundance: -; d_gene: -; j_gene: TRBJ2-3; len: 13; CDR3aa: CAWSGGSTDTQYF; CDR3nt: TGTGCCTGGAGTGGGGGGTCCACAGATACGCAGTATTTT
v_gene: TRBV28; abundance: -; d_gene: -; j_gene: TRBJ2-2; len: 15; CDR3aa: CASSLSHRDTGELFF; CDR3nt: TGTGCCAGCAGTTTATCCCACAGGGACACCGGGGAGCTGTTTTTT
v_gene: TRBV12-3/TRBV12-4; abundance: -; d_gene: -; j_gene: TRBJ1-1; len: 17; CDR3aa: CALSLTFPPRENTEAFF; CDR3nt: TGTGCCCTCAGTTTAACCTTTCCCCCGCGAGAGAACACTGAAGCTTTCTTT
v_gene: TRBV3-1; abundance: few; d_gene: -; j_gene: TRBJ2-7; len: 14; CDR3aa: CASSQFHRSGEQYF; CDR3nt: TGTGCCAGCAGCCAATTCCACAGGTCGGGCGAGCAGTACTTC
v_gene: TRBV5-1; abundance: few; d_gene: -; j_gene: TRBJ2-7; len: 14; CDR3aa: CASSFGDRSYEQYF; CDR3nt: TGCGCCAGCAGCTTTGGGGACCGCTCCTACGAGCAGTACTTC
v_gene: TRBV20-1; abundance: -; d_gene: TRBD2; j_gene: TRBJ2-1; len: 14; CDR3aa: CSAAGEGPYNEQFF; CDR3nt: TGCAGTGCCGCGGGGGAGGGCCCCTACAATGAGCAGTTCTTC